Listed below are T cell receptor beta chains from one sample, sequenced in a study of T-cell reconstitution after alpha-beta-depleted transplantation in children. TCRdb processed the PCR reads anew with MiXCR; each CDR3 protein has one entry. Of about 610,000 distinct CDR3 sequences listed, roughly 10% are singletons. This specimen consisted of PBMCs from the stem cell graft donor, obtained from the stem cell graft. The receptor set was obtained from a human donor who donated a stem cell graft to a child with acute myeloid leukemia. Both conserved end residues are part of each CDR3. D genes are given only for firm matches. Size is stated for part of the rows, as once, few or many counts, or as a class when the clone is expanded.

clone_size | j_call | d_call | v_call | cdr3_nt | cdr3_aa
many | TRBJ1-2 | - | TRBV29-1 | TGCAGCGTTGACAGGTTTAACTATGGCTACACCTTC | CSVDRFNYGYTF
few | TRBJ1-3 | - | TRBV6-5 | TGTGCCAGCAGTTACGACAGCTTCTCTGGAAACACCATATATTTT | CASSYDSFSGNTIYF
- | TRBJ2-1 | - | TRBV11-2 | TGTGCCAGCAGCCCCCGACTAGACTCCGGAAATGAGCAGTTCTTC | CASSPRLDSGNEQFF
many | TRBJ2-1 | - | TRBV27 | TGTGCCAGCGCGTCGGGGGCGTATGAGCAGTTCTTC | CASASGAYEQFF
few | TRBJ2-1 | TRBD2 | TRBV30 | TGTGCCTGGAGTGGGCGCCTGGGCGGGAGGAACAATGAGCAGTTCTTC | CAWSGRLGGRNNEQFF
few | TRBJ2-7 | TRBD1 | TRBV29-1 | TGCAGCGCCCGACAGGGAAGAGCGGAGCAGTACTTC | CSARQGRAEQYF
many | TRBJ2-3 | TRBD2 | TRBV5-5 | TGTGCCAGCAGCCCAGGGACTATCCCCACAGATACGCAGTATTTT | CASSPGTIPTDTQYF
- | TRBJ2-5 | - | TRBV20-1 | TGCAGTGCTAGTTGGGGGACGGGAGAGACCCACTACTTC | CSASWGTGETHYF
few | TRBJ2-7 | - | TRBV20-1 | TGCAGTGCTCGGGGCACAACTTCCCCCTACGAGCAGTACTTC | CSARGTTSPYEQYF
few | TRBJ2-5 | TRBD1 | TRBV10-3 | TGTGCCATCAGTGAGTCTAGACAGGGTAAAGAGACCCAGTACTTC | CAISESRQGKETQYF
- | TRBJ1-1 | TRBD1 | TRBV10-3 | TGTGCCATACCCGTCCGACAGGGGAACACTGAAGCTTTCTTT | CAIPVRQGNTEAFF
few | TRBJ2-1 | TRBD1 | TRBV5-1 | TGCGCCAGCAGCGACACTCAGGGACGGGGACAGGATGAGCAGTTCTTC | CASSDTQGRGQDEQFF
- | TRBJ2-5 | - | TRBV12-3/TRBV12-4 | TGTGCCAGCACCGGACCTCTGGGGGGTTCCCTGGAGACCCAGTACTTC | CASTGPLGGSLETQYF
- | TRBJ2-7 | - | TRBV6-1 | TGTGCCAGCAGCAATCAGGGAGCCCTCCCCTACGAGCAGTACTTC | CASSNQGALPYEQYF
- | TRBJ2-6 | - | TRBV9 | TGTGCCAGCAGCGCCCGAGAGAGCTCTGGGGCCAACGTCCTGACTTTC | CASSARESSGANVLTF
many | TRBJ1-2 | TRBD1 | TRBV4-3 | TGCGCCAGCAGCCCCCGGACAGGGGGCGTCTATGGCTACACCTTC | CASSPRTGGVYGYTF
many | TRBJ2-5 | - | TRBV7-2 | TGTGCCAGCAGCTTAGGGGGGGGCCGGGAGACCCAGTACTTC | CASSLGGGRETQYF
- | TRBJ2-5 | - | TRBV7-2 | TGTGCCAGCAGCCGATCCGGAGTCCAGACCCAGTACTTC | CASSRSGVQTQYF
many | TRBJ2-7 | - | TRBV6-2/TRBV6-3 | TGTGCCAGCAGTAAGGACAAGACCTACGAGCAGTACTTC | CASSKDKTYEQYF
- | TRBJ2-2 | - | TRBV9 | TGTGCCAGCAGCGTAGTGGGTCACCCCGACACCGGGGAGCTGTTTTTT | CASSVVGHPDTGELFF
- | TRBJ1-5 | TRBD1 | TRBV20-1 | TGCAGTGCTACTCAACCTGACAGGGCTCGAGGCCAGCCCCAGCATTTT | CSATQPDRARGQPQHF
few | TRBJ1-1 | TRBD1 | TRBV29-1 | TGCAGCGTTAGGGGGCAATATGAGAGCACTGAAGCTTTCTTT | CSVRGQYESTEAFF
few | TRBJ2-1 | TRBD2 | TRBV7-2 | TGTGCCAGCAGCTTAGGGAGTGGGACTAGCGGAAGTCCGCAGTTCTTC | CASSLGSGTSGSPQFF
- | TRBJ2-1 | - | TRBV20-1 | TGCAGTGCTAGAGATCCCCGGGACCCCGGGGGAGCCTACAATGAGCAGTTCTTC | CSARDPRDPGGAYNEQFF
many | TRBJ2-7 | TRBD2 | TRBV12-3/TRBV12-4 | TGTGCCAGCAGTTCCCCCAGCGGGGTAACTTCCTACGAGCAGTACTTC | CASSSPSGVTSYEQYF
few | TRBJ1-2 | - | TRBV27 | TGTGCCAGCAGTTTAACTACACGGCAGGGCCTTAACTATGGCTACACCTTC | CASSLTTRQGLNYGYTF
- | TRBJ1-3 | TRBD1 | TRBV10-3 | TGTGCCATCAGTCTCTCTGGCAGGGGGCCTGGAAACACCATATATTTT | CAISLSGRGPGNTIYF
few | TRBJ2-3 | - | TRBV7-9 | TGTGCCAGCAGCTTCACTCCGGGGGCAGGAGATACGCAGTATTTT | CASSFTPGAGDTQYF
few | TRBJ1-1 | - | TRBV7-2 | TGTGCCAGCAGCTTAGTTGTCCGGGGCCTGATGAACACTGAAGCTTTCTTT | CASSLVVRGLMNTEAFF
few | TRBJ2-6 | - | TRBV29-1 | TGCAGCGTTGGCTTACCTCAGGGGGCCAACGTCCTGACTTTC | CSVGLPQGANVLTF
many | TRBJ1-3 | TRBD1 | TRBV9 | TGTGCCAGCAGCCCTCTGACAGGGGGAGGAAACACCATATATTTT | CASSPLTGGGNTIYF
- | TRBJ1-5 | - | TRBV7-9 | TGTGCCAGCAGCTTAGTGGGGGCGGGCCAGCCCCAGCATTTT | CASSLVGAGQPQHF
many | TRBJ2-1 | TRBD1 | TRBV7-7 | TGTGCTAGCAGCCTGGACAGGGGCCTTAACAATGAGCAGTTCTTC | CASSLDRGLNNEQFF
few | TRBJ2-7 | - | TRBV27 | TGTGCCAGCAGTTTCTCACACTCACCGGGACGAGGGGCATACGAGCAGTACTTC | CASSFSHSPGRGAYEQYF
- | TRBJ2-1 | TRBD2 | TRBV7-3 | TGTGCCAGCAGCCAGATAGCGGGACCGCACAATGAGCAGTTCTTC | CASSQIAGPHNEQFF
- | TRBJ2-5 | TRBD2 | TRBV10-3 | TGTGCCATCAAGGCGGGAGCAGAAGAGACCCAGTACTTC | CAIKAGAEETQYF
- | TRBJ2-7 | TRBD1 | TRBV29-1 | TGCAGCGTTGAGGGCCTCCGGGACAGGGGAATCTACGAGCAGTACTTC | CSVEGLRDRGIYEQYF
- | TRBJ1-5 | - | TRBV20-1 | TGCAGTGCAACGGACAGCCATCAGCCCCAGCATTTT | CSATDSHQPQHF
many | TRBJ1-3 | - | TRBV11-2 | TGTGCCAGCAGCTTAGCTCAGGGAAACACCATATATTTT | CASSLAQGNTIYF
few | TRBJ1-5 | - | TRBV15 | TGTGCCACTTCCCAAGTCGGCGGGAGCAATCAGCCCCAGCATTTT | CATSQVGGSNQPQHF